The 29 T cell receptor beta chains reported below all come from one sample, sequenced in a study of blood T cell repertoires in COVID-19. TCRdb's copy holds only in-frame clones and misses some; the assay was immunoSEQ multiplex PCR. There are about 220,000 clones in the sample; 83% occur only once, and about 2.5% lies in the top ten. The specimen sequenced was peripheral blood. The receptors come from a middle-aged woman with active or convalescent COVID-19.

The V and J genes are TRBV4-2 and TRBJ2-7; 8 bases map to TRBD1. This CDR3 spans 15 amino acids. J was trimmed by 3 bases and V by 4 bases; bases with no gene match: 8. Germline V gene sequence: CDR1 LGHNA, CDR2 YNFKEQ. The CDR3 spells CASSRLGQEVYEQYF. For the CDR3, the DNA is TGTGCCAGCAGCCGGTTGGGACAGGAGGTCTACGAGCAGTACTTC.

This clone was detected only once. The chain uses TRBV4-2 and TRBJ2-1; 7 nucleotides agree with TRBD2. The CDR3 contains 16 residues. CDR1 and CDR2 (germline): LGHNA, YNFKEQ. The V segment lost 0 bases and the J segment 8 bases; nucleotides outside the gene matches: 10. The DNA for the CDR3 is TGTGCCAGCAGCCAAGAAAGGGGCGGGAGTGCCTATGAGCAGTTCTTC. It is translated as CASSQERGGSAYEQFF.

The V and J genes are TRBV9 and TRBJ2-2; D is possibly TRBD1 (5 bases). Trimming stripped 1 base from V and 1 base from J, with 11 bases between. From germline, CDR1 is SGDLS and CDR2 YYNGEE. The CDR3 runs 16 residues. The CDR3 region has the DNA TGTGCCAGCAGCGTACTGTCAGGGAAGAACACCGGGGAGCTGTTTTTT. As protein: CASSVLSGKNTGELFF.

V is TRBV12-5 and J is TRBJ2-5, with D unresolved. Between the trimmed V and J ends, which lost 6 bases and 5 bases, there was a span of 7 bases. Per germline, CDR1 LGHNT and CDR2 FRNRAP. The CDR3 covers 11 residues. The CDR3, as DNA: TGTGCTAGTGGGTTAATGGAGACCCAGTACTTC. This encodes CASGLMETQYF.

The chain has TRBV10-2 and TRBJ2-7, with D maybe TRBD2 (6 bases). Germline V gene data show CDR1 as WSHSY and CDR2 as SAAADI. CDR3 length: 13 residues. V was trimmed by 0 bases and J by 6 bases, leaving 9 bases between them. CDR3 DNA: TGCGCCAGCAGTGAGTCCGCTAGCGCCGAGCAGTACTTC. As protein: CASSESASAEQYF.

The V and J genes are TRBV24-1 and TRBJ2-1; 10 bases are a match to TRBD2. The CDR3 has 17 residues. Germline assignment: CDR1 KGHDR and CDR2 SFDVKD. Trimming cost V 3 bases and J 4 bases; bases outside gene matches: 8. The CDR3 sequence is CATSDASGRVYYNEQFF. Here the CDR3 DNA reads TGTGCCACCAGTGATGCAAGCGGGAGGGTCTATTACAATGAGCAGTTCTTC.

This clone was counted many times. This chain joins TRBV9 and TRBJ1-5; D is uncertain. CDR3 length: 14 amino acids. Trimming removed 4 bases at V and 7 bases at J, with 15 bases between. The germline CDR1 and CDR2 sequences are SGDLS and YYNGEE. The CDR3 DNA reads TGTGCCAGCAGCCCGGGGTCCAGCTACCAGCCCCAGCATTTT. Protein: CASSPGSSYQPQHF.

This clone was observed a handful of times. The chain employs TRBV5-1 and TRBJ2-7, with D possibly matching TRBD2 (5 bases). The CDR3 length is 13 residues. CDR1 and CDR2 from the germline V gene are SGHRS and YFSETQ. V was trimmed by 4 bases and J by 4 bases, leaving 12 bases between them. The CDR3 region is CASSRSREYEQYF. CDR3 nucleotide sequence: TGCGCCAGCAGCCGGTCCCGGGAATACGAGCAGTACTTC.

Notes on this clone: The sample contains more than one DNA sequence encoding this CDR3. The chain joins TRBV9 to TRBJ2-1, with unresolved D. Deletions cut 0 bases from V and 3 bases from J, with 4 bases between. CDR3 length equals 13 residues. Germline V CDR1 and CDR2: SGDLS, YYNGEE. The CDR3 is CASSVGDYNEQFF. CDR3 DNA sequence: TGTGCCAGCAGCGTAGGAGACTACAATGAGCAGTTCTTC.

The chain is built from TRBV7-8 and TRBJ1-1, with no clear D. The CDR3 extends over 13 amino acids. Deletions cut 5 bases from V and 1 base from J, with 8 bases between. The V gene's germline CDR1 is SGHVS and CDR2 FQNEAQ. The CDR3 nucleotides are TGTGCCAGCAGCCCGAGATGGAACACTGAAGCTTTCTTT. Translating it yields CASSPRWNTEAFF.

The chain links TRBV6-2 or TRBV6-3 to TRBJ2-3; the match to TRBD2 covers 7 bases. Germline CDR1 MNHEY, CDR2 SVGEGT. The CDR3 runs 15 residues. V was clipped by 3 bases and J by 1 base; unmatched bases: 4. The CDR3 sequence is CASSYILAGTDTQYF. CDR3 nucleotide sequence: TGTGCCAGCAGTTATATCCTAGCGGGCACAGATACGCAGTATTTT.

The V gene is TRBV6-6, the J gene TRBJ1-4; 7 positions agree with TRBD1. The length of the CDR3 is 19 residues. Germline CDR1 reads MNHNY; CDR2 reads SVGAGI (reference sequence). Unmatched junction bases numbered 20, after V lost 6 bases and J lost 4 bases. The chain's CDR3 is CASRRDPGTDPVSNEKLFF. The DNA for the CDR3 is TGTGCCAGCAGACGAGACCCCGGGACAGACCCCGTTAGTAATGAAAAACTGTTTTTT.

With regard to this clone: At one end, the junction sequence differs from germline, possibly due to a read error. The chain uses TRBV7-9 and TRBJ2-1; maybe TRBD2 (6 bases). The CDR3 is made up of 14 amino acids. From germline, CDR1 is SEHNR and CDR2 FQNEAQ (reference sequence). CDR3 amino acids: CASSPTSGYSEQFF. CDR3 nucleotides: TGTGCCAGCAGTCCCACAAGCGGGTACAGTGAGCAGTTCTTC. Using reference TRBV7-9 and TRBJ2-1 for the parts outside the CDR3, the full variable domain is DTGVSQNPRHKITKRGQNVTFRCDPISEHNRLYWYRQTLGQGPEFLTYFQNEAQLEKSRLLSDRFSAERPKGSFSTLEIQRTEQGDSAMYLCASSPTSGYSEQFFGPGTRLTVL.

This clone was counted between two and nine times. The chain carries TRBV6-5 and TRBJ1-2; 7 bases fit TRBD1. This CDR3 contains 13 residues. CDR1 MNHEY and CDR2 SVGAGI come from the germline V gene. V lost 2 bases and J lost 5; bases outside the gene matches: 2. The CDR3 protein is CASSYPGQYGYTF. The CDR3 coding sequence is TGTGCCAGCAGTTACCCGGGACAGTATGGCTACACCTTC.

J is TRBJ2-7 and V is TRBV7-6, with 10 bases matching TRBD2. V lost 7 bases, J lost 2 bases, and 8 bases stayed unmatched. The CDR3 has 15 residues. Germline CDR1 and CDR2: SGHVS and FNYEAQ. The CDR3 protein is CASTLLAGVTYEQYF. CDR3 nucleotides: TGTGCCAGCACACTTCTAGCGGGAGTTACCTACGAGCAGTACTTC.

The table lists this clone with a few counts. J is TRBJ2-6 and V is TRBV3-1 (or the pseudogene TRBV3-2); D may be TRBD2 (5 bases). Germline V CDR1 and CDR2: LGHDT, YNNKEL (reference sequence). This CDR3 comprises 15 residues. Deletions cut 2 bases from V and 2 bases from J, with 7 bases between. CDR3 protein: CASSQRGPGANVLTF. Here the CDR3 DNA reads TGTGCCAGCAGCCAACGAGGGCCTGGGGCCAACGTCCTGACTTTC.

This clone turned up a few times. The chain has TRBV11-3 and TRBJ2-1; D possibly corresponds to TRBD1 (6 bases). The germline V and J ends were trimmed by 0 bases and 0 bases, with 6 bases remaining between them. This CDR3 contains 15 residues. Germline lookup yields CDR1 SGHNT and CDR2 YENEEA. CDR3 in amino acids: CASSLDRGSYNEQFF. DNA of the CDR3: TGTGCCAGCAGCTTAGACAGGGGCTCCTACAATGAGCAGTTCTTC.

V and J are TRBV18 and TRBJ2-6, with D hard to call. The CDR3 spans 18 residues. Germline CDR1 reads KGHSH; CDR2 reads LQKENI. The V end was cut by 4 bases, the J end by 0 bases, with 16 bases between. The CDR3 region is CASSLYRTEVSGANVLTF. The CDR3 DNA is TGTGCCAGCTCACTATATCGAACAGAAGTCTCTGGGGCCAACGTCCTGACTTTC.

This clone was seen a single time. The chain combines TRBV10-1 with TRBJ2-7; 7 bases match TRBD1. Germline CDR1 reads WNHNN; CDR2 reads SYGVQD (reference sequence). The CDR3 spans 15 residues. The V gene end was trimmed by 2 bases and the J gene end by 3 bases; junction bases not matched to a gene: 7. This CDR3 reads CASSEDGTEIYEQYF. CDR3 DNA: TGCGCCAGCAGTGAGGATGGGACAGAGATCTACGAGCAGTACTTC.

The chain employs TRBV11-3 and TRBJ2-7, with D perhaps matching TRBD2 (6 bases). This CDR3 contains 14 residues. Trimming took 4 bases from V and 6 from J, leaving 16 bases between them. Germline CDR1 is SGHNT and CDR2 is YENEEA. This CDR3 is CASSWDSVGSEQYF. The CDR3 nucleotides read TGTGCCAGCAGCTGGGACTCTGTAGGCTCCGAGCAGTACTTC.

The rearrangement links TRBV29-1 to TRBJ1-4, with 8 bases matching TRBD1. The J segment lost 6 bases and the V segment lost 2 bases, leaving 5 bases of the junction unmatched. The CDR3 is 14 amino acids. Germline V gene sequence: CDR1 SQVTM, CDR2 ANQGSEA. The CDR3 spells CSVESDRGHEKLFF. The CDR3 DNA sequence: TGCAGCGTTGAATCTGACAGGGGTCATGAAAAACTGTTTTTT.

The chain uses TRBV6-5 and TRBJ2-7; 13 bases map to TRBD2. J was trimmed by 3 bases and V by 7 bases; bases with no gene match: 3. The germline V gene has CDR1 MNHEY and CDR2 SVGAGI. The CDR3 is 14 residues long. For the CDR3, the DNA is TGTGCCAGCAAAAGGACTAGCGGGAGCTACGAGCAGTACTTC. This codes for CASKRTSGSYEQYF.

This clone was observed a handful of times. The chain is built from TRBV9 and TRBJ2-5, with a possible D match to TRBD2 (5 bases). CDR3 length: 14 amino acids. Per germline, CDR1 SGDLS and CDR2 YYNGEE. V lost 4 bases, J lost 5 bases, and 15 bases lay in between. This chain's CDR3 is CASSFGLERETQYF. CDR3 DNA sequence: TGTGCCAGCAGCTTCGGATTAGAGCGGGAGACCCAGTACTTC.

The rearrangement joins TRBV5-8 to TRBJ1-4; the D is unclear. Looked up from germline, CDR1 is SGHTS and CDR2 is YDEGEE. CDR3 length: 14 residues. With 2 bases removed from V and 4 bases from J, the gap between germline ends came to 9 bases. The CDR3, as DNA: TGTGCCAGCAGCTTTGAGGGAGATAATGAAAAACTGTTTTTT. This translates into CASSFEGDNEKLFF.

V gene TRBV5-1 combines with J gene TRBJ1-4; D uncertain. The length of the CDR3 is 14 residues. Trimming pared 4 bases from V and 0 bases from J, leaving 7 bases between. CDR1 and CDR2 from the germline V gene are SGHRS and YFSETQ. CDR3 DNA: TGCGCCAGCAGCGCGGGTGCAACTAATGAAAAACTGTTTTTT. It yields the protein CASSAGATNEKLFF.

This clone showed up just a few times. The chain recombines TRBV6-4 with TRBJ1-2; perhaps TRBD1 as D (5 bases). The CDR3 consists of 16 residues. V dropped 7 bases and J dropped 1 base, with 19 bases sitting between them. Germline V gene lookup returns CDR1 MRHNA and CDR2 SNTAGT. The CDR3 reads CASTGVEGLGNYGYTF. The CDR3 nucleotides are TGTGCCAGCACGGGGGTAGAGGGCCTTGGTAACTATGGCTACACCTTC.

The V and J genes are TRBV9 and TRBJ2-7, with 7 bases fitting TRBD1. Trimming took 1 base from V and 3 from J; bases not matched to a gene: 4. This CDR3 is 14 amino acids long. CDR1 SGDLS and CDR2 YYNGEE come from the germline V gene. The CDR3 sequence is CASSVRDSNYEQYF. CDR3 sequence (DNA): TGTGCCAGCAGCGTACGGGACAGCAACTACGAGCAGTACTTC. Full variable domain (outside the CDR3, taken from reference TRBV9 and TRBJ2-7): DSGVTQTPKHLITATGQRVTLRCSPRSGDLSVYWYQQSLDQGLQFLIQYYNGEERAKGNILERFSAQQFPDLHSELNLSSLELGDSALYFCASSVRDSNYEQYFGPGTRLTVT.

This clone has only a few counts. The chain uses TRBV30 and TRBJ1-1, with D possibly being TRBD1 (5 bases). CDR1 and CDR2 from the germline V gene are GTSNPN and SVGIG (reference sequence). Trimming pared 2 bases from V and 11 bases from J, leaving 12 bases between. CDR3 length equals 11 residues. The DNA for the CDR3 is TGTGCCTGGAGTCGGAGCCGGGGGGCTTTCTTT. Translation gives CAWSRSRGAFF. Looking up the rest from reference TRBV30 and TRBJ1-1 gives the full variable domain: SQTIHQWPATLVQPVGSPLSLECTVEGTSNPNLYWYRQAAGRGLQLLFYSVGIGQISSEVPQNLSASRPQDRQFILSSKKLLLSDSGFYLCAWSRSRGAFFGQGTRLTVV.

As to this clone: This may arise from a read error, as a much more abundant clone is one base away. This chain links TRBV14 with TRBJ1-3; weak D call: TRBD1 (5 bases). There are 16 residues in the CDR3. CDR1 is SGHDN, CDR2 FVKESK, per germline. The CDR3 DNA is TGTGCCAGCAACCAAGATACAGGCAGGGTCGGAAACACCATATATTTT. Amino acid sequence: CASNQDTGRVGNTIYF.